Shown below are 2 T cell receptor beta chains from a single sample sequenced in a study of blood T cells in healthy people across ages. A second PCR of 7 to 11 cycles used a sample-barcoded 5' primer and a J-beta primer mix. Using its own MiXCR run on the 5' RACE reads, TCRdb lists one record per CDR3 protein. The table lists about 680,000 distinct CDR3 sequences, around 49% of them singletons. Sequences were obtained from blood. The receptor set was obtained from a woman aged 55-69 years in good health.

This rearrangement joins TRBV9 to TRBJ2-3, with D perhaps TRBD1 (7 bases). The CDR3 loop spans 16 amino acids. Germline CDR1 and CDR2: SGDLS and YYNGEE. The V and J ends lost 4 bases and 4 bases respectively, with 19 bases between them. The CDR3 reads CASSPSLRGASDTQYF. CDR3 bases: TGTGCCAGCAGCCCCTCGCTCAGGGGGGCATCAGATACGCAGTATTTT.

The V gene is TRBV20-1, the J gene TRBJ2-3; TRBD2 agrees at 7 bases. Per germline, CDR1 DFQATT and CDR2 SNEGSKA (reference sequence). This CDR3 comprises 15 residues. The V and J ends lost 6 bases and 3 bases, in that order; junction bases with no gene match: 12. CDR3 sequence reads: CSAKDPRGGTDTQYF. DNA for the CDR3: TGCAGTGCCAAAGACCCGCGGGGAGGGACAGATACGCAGTATTTT.